The 26 T cell receptor beta chains below were found in one sample sequenced in a study of cytomegalovirus exposure and HLA in healthy donors. Both 60 Vbeta primers and 13 Jbeta primers went into the PCR. Produced via immunoSEQ multiplex PCR; TCRdb's table is partial and in-frame only. The table lists 130,000 to 150,000 clones, with under 2% in the top ten. Sequencing used PBMCs. Receptors were obtained from a woman in her 50s in good health and CMV-seronegative.

The J gene is TRBJ2-7, the V gene TRBV18, with TRBD1 matching over 7 bases. Germline loops: CDR1 KGHSH, CDR2 LQKENI. This CDR3 has 14 amino acids. V lost 5 bases, J lost 2 bases, and 6 bases stayed unmatched. In DNA, the CDR3 is TGTGCCAGCTCAAAGACAGGGCCGCCCTACGAGCAGTACTTC. It is translated as CASSKTGPPYEQYF.

The genes are TRBV5-8 and TRBJ2-7; D may be TRBD1 (5 bases). The germline V gene encodes CDR1 SGHTS and CDR2 YDEGEE. The CDR3 totals 15 residues. Trimming removed 0 bases from V and 6 bases from J, with 16 bases in between. The CDR3 loop is CASSLGRVSPIEQYF. The CDR3 DNA reads TGTGCCAGCAGCTTGGGCAGGGTCTCCCCTATCGAGCAGTACTTC. Together with reference TRBV5-8 and TRBJ2-7, the CDR3 gives the full variable domain: EAGVTQSPTHLIKTRGQQATLRCSPISGHTSVYWYQQALGLGLQFLLWYDEGEERNRGNFPPRFSGRQFPNYSSELNVNALELEDSALYLCASSLGRVSPIEQYFGPGTRLTVT.

V is TRBV9 and J is TRBJ2-5, with a tentative D call TRBD2 (7 bases). The V end was cut by 0 bases, the J end by 5 bases, with 23 bases between. This CDR3 comprises 18 residues. Germline V lookup: CDR1 SGDLS, CDR2 YYNGEE. The CDR3 region has the DNA TGTGCCAGCAGCGTAGGTCGGTGGGGGGGACAAGTAGGGGAGACCCAGTACTTC. Residues: CASSVGRWGGQVGETQYF.

This chain links TRBV11-2 with TRBJ2-2; D might be TRBD2 (6 bases). V was clipped by 1 base and J by 6 bases, with 12 bases between them. Per germline, CDR1 SGHAT and CDR2 FQNNGV. The CDR3 has 15 residues. DNA for the CDR3: TGTGCCAGCAGCTTAGGGAGTAGCGGATCCGGGGAGCTGTTTTTT. Translating it yields CASSLGSSGSGELFF.

The chain is built from TRBV30 and TRBJ2-5; the D is unclear. Germline V CDR1 and CDR2: GTSNPN, SVGIG (reference sequence). The length of the CDR3 is 16 residues. V was shortened by 0 bases and J by 4 bases, with 18 bases between the two germline ends. This CDR3 is CAWSVLFPGSRETQYF. The CDR3 DNA reads as TGTGCCTGGAGTGTACTGTTCCCAGGAAGTAGAGAGACCCAGTACTTC.

This rearrangement joins TRBV6-5 to TRBJ2-7; 11 bases map to TRBD2. This CDR3 has 14 residues. With V trimmed by 2 bases and J by 6 bases, 3 bases remained unmatched. Germline V gene sequence: CDR1 MNHEY, CDR2 SVGAGI. CDR3 in amino acids: CASSYKGLAVEQYF. DNA for the CDR3: TGTGCCAGCAGTTACAAGGGACTAGCGGTCGAGCAGTACTTC.

The chain carries TRBV10-3 and TRBJ2-7; 8 bases are shared with TRBD1. V was pared by 6 bases and J by 5 bases, with 6 bases of the junction left unmatched. The CDR3 extends over 13 amino acids. Germline V CDR1 and CDR2: ENHRY, SYGVKD. The CDR3 region is CAIRDRVGNEQYF. DNA for the CDR3: TGTGCCATCAGGGACAGGGTAGGGAACGAGCAGTACTTC.

The V gene is TRBV5-4, the J gene TRBJ2-7, with D tentatively TRBD1 (5 bases). This CDR3 contains 14 residues. CDR1 is SGHNT and CDR2 is YYREEE in the germline V gene (reference sequence). The V and J ends lost 3 bases and 6 bases respectively, with 16 bases between them. CDR3 bases: TGTGCCAGCAGCTCGACGCAACCAGGGTCCGAGCAGTACTTC. Translation: CASSSTQPGSEQYF.

The chain's CDR3 is CASSSPQVPRGTDTQYF. In DNA, the CDR3 is TGTGCCAGCAGCTCGCCGCAGGTTCCCCGGGGTACAGATACGCAGTATTTT. The chain carries TRBV7-2 and TRBJ2-3, with D possibly being TRBD2 (5 bases). V lost 4 bases and J lost 3, with 20 bases in between. The CDR3 has 17 amino acids. Germline V gene sequence: CDR1 SGHTA, CDR2 FQGNSA.

The CDR3 loop is CASSLDGKETQYF. The CDR3 nucleotides are TGCGCCAGCAGCTTGGACGGGAAAGAGACCCAGTACTTC. The V gene is TRBV5-1, the J gene TRBJ2-5; a possible D gene is TRBD2 (5 bases). The CDR3 totals 13 residues. Deletions cut 0 bases from V and 3 bases from J, with 6 bases between. Germline V CDR1 and CDR2: SGHRS, YFSETQ.

The V call is TRBV5-1, the J call TRBJ2-5; D perhaps matches TRBD2 (6 bases). Between the trimmed V and J ends, which lost 3 bases and 4 bases, there was a span of 19 bases. The germline V gene has CDR1 SGHRS and CDR2 YFSETQ. The CDR3 covers 16 residues. CDR3 sequence reads: CASSSTPSGSGETQYF. CDR3 DNA: TGCGCCAGCAGCTCCACCCCGTCTGGTAGCGGAGAGACCCAGTACTTC.

The rearrangement uses TRBV7-3 and TRBJ1-6; D remains ambiguous. The CDR3 loop spans 15 amino acids. The germline V gene encodes CDR1 SGHTA and CDR2 FQGTGA. Trimming removed 6 bases at V and 6 bases at J, with 15 bases between. CDR3 region: CASRYPWRPNSPLHF. CDR3 bases: TGTGCCAGCAGGTACCCGTGGAGGCCTAATTCACCCCTCCACTTT.

This chain joins TRBV5-1 and TRBJ1-5, with TRBD1 matching 12 bases. V was clipped by 4 bases and J by 2 bases; unmatched bases: 4. Looked up from germline, CDR1 is SGHRS and CDR2 is YFSETQ. The CDR3 covers 16 residues. The CDR3 region has the DNA TGCGCCAGCAGCCCCGGGACAGGGGGCGGCAATCAGCCCCAGCATTTT. It codes for CASSPGTGGGNQPQHF.

The rearrangement links TRBV7-8 to TRBJ2-5; TRBD2 agrees at 10 bases. Germline-derived CDR1 and CDR2 are SGHVS and FQNEAQ. Trimming cost V 8 bases and J 4 bases; bases outside gene matches: 13. CDR3 size: 16 residues. The chain's CDR3 is CASRSRDWTSGETQYF. The CDR3 nucleotides read TGTGCCAGCCGCTCCCGGGACTGGACTAGCGGAGAGACCCAGTACTTC.

The chain has TRBV5-4 and TRBJ2-6; D perhaps matches TRBD2 (7 bases). The germline V gene encodes CDR1 SGHNT and CDR2 YYREEE (reference sequence). This CDR3 is 16 amino acids long. Trimming removed 0 bases at V and 3 bases at J, with 10 bases between. CDR3 residues: CASSLAGGLGANVLTF. The CDR3 nucleotides are TGTGCCAGCAGCTTGGCCGGGGGGCTTGGGGCCAACGTCCTGACTTTC.

V usage is TRBV13 and J usage is TRBJ2-7; TRBD2 is a possible D gene (6 bases). This CDR3 is 14 amino acids long. CDR1 is PRHDT and CDR2 is FYEKMQ in the germline V gene (reference sequence). With 3 bases removed from V and 2 bases from J, the gap between germline ends came to 11 bases. The CDR3 loop reads CASSLGRGTYEQYF. CDR3 DNA: TGTGCCAGCAGCTTGGGACGGGGGACCTACGAGCAGTACTTC.

The chain links TRBV5-8 to TRBJ2-7; possibly TRBD2 for D (5 bases). CDR3 size: 14 residues. CDR1 and CDR2 (germline): SGHTS, YDEGEE. The ends were cut back, 3 bases at V and 0 bases at J, with 10 bases in the middle. CDR3 loop: CASSSDYPSYEQYF. The CDR3 DNA reads as TGTGCCAGCAGCTCAGACTACCCCTCCTACGAGCAGTACTTC.

The J gene is TRBJ2-7, the V gene TRBV20-1; a possible D gene is TRBD1 (5 bases). Germline loops: CDR1 DFQATT, CDR2 SNEGSKA (reference sequence). CDR3 length: 10 amino acids. Trimming shortened V by 8 bases and J by 4 bases, and 9 bases separated the two germline ends. The CDR3 nucleotides read TGCAGTTCCCAGGGTTACGAGCAGTACTTC. This gives the protein CSSQGYEQYF.

V is TRBV6-1 and J is TRBJ1-5, with D possibly matching TRBD1 (5 bases). Germline CDR1 is MNHNS and CDR2 is SASEGT. The V and J ends lost 7 bases and 5 bases respectively, with 15 bases between them. The CDR3 loop spans 14 amino acids. The CDR3: CASTSEGSYQPQHF. The CDR3 DNA is TGTGCCAGCACTTCGGAGGGGTCCTATCAGCCCCAGCATTTT.

The V and J genes are TRBV11-2 and TRBJ2-7, with TRBD2 matching 13 bases. Germline-derived CDR1 and CDR2 are SGHAT and FQNNGV. V lost 5 bases and J lost 6; bases outside the gene matches: 19. CDR3 length: 19 amino acids. CDR3 region: CASSPVLAARTSGRIEQYF. The CDR3 DNA sequence: TGTGCCAGCAGCCCAGTGCTGGCGGCCCGGACTAGCGGGAGAATCGAGCAGTACTTC.

The chain employs TRBV29-1 and TRBJ2-3; 11 bases match TRBD2. V was pared by 6 bases and J by 2 bases, with 7 bases of the junction left unmatched. The germline CDR1 and CDR2 sequences are SQVTM and ANQGSEA. This CDR3 region has 15 residues. DNA of the CDR3: TGCAGCGTCGCCCTAGCGGGAGGTCCCACAGATACGCAGTATTTT. Its translation is CSVALAGGPTDTQYF.

This chain links TRBV7-2 with TRBJ1-3; the D is unclear. The CDR3 consists of 13 residues. CDR1 SGHTA and CDR2 FQGNSA come from the germline V gene. Trimming took 4 bases from V and 4 from J, leaving 8 bases between them. CDR3 in amino acids: CASSSYQGNTIYF. DNA of the CDR3: TGTGCCAGCAGCTCTTATCAGGGAAACACCATATATTTT.

This rearrangement joins TRBV25-1 to TRBJ1-5; 8 bases map to TRBD1. V lost 4 bases, J lost 7 bases, and 9 bases stayed unmatched. This CDR3 is built from 15 residues. Germline CDR1 and CDR2: MGHDK and SYGVNS. In DNA, the CDR3 is TGTGCCAGCAGTGGAGGCGGACAGGGTGTACAGCCCCAGCATTTT. It specifies CASSGGGQGVQPQHF.

The J gene is TRBJ1-1, the V gene TRBV7-2, with 9 bases that match TRBD1. Germline V gives CDR1 SGHTA, CDR2 FQGNSA. This CDR3 comprises 15 residues. V shed 1 base, J shed 3 bases, and the junction held 3 bases outside the gene matches. The DNA of the CDR3 is TGTGCCAGCAGCTTAGTAGGGACAGGGTACACTGAAGCTTTCTTT. Translating it yields CASSLVGTGYTEAFF.

The chain has TRBV4-1 and TRBJ1-3; 7 bases align to TRBD1. The V gene's germline CDR1 is MGHRA and CDR2 YSYEKL. The V and J ends lost 6 bases and 1 base, in that order; junction bases with no gene match: 6. This CDR3 region has 15 residues. CDR3: CASSDDRDSGNTIYF. In DNA, the CDR3 is TGCGCCAGCAGTGACGACAGGGATTCTGGAAACACCATATATTTT.

The chain carries TRBV5-1 and TRBJ2-7, with D tentatively TRBD2 (5 bases). Trimming took off 5 bases at V and 5 bases at J, with 17 bases between the two ends. Germline CDR1 is SGHRS and CDR2 is YFSETQ. This CDR3 contains 14 residues. CDR3 sequence reads: CASRSSGPSDEQYF. The DNA of the CDR3 is TGCGCCAGCAGATCAAGCGGCCCAAGCGACGAGCAGTACTTC.